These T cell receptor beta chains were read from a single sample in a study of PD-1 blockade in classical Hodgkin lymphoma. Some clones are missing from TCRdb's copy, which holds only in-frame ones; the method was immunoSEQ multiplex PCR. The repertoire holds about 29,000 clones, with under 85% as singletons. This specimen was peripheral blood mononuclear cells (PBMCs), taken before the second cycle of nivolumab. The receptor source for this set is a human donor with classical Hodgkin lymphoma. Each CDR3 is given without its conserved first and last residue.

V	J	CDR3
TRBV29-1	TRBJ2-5	SVEEQSQETQY
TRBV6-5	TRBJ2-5	ASSYEIRGRETQY
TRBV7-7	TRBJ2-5	ASSLGGARGETQY
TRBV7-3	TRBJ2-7	ASSPRGGASSYEQY
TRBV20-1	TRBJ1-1	RTGLNTEAF
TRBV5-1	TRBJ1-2	ASSLEGPGYT
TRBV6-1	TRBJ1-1	ASSVIVEGTEAF
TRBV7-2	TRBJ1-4	ASSPGWANEKLF
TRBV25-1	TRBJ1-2	ASSDWGGYT
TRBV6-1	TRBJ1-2	ASSEVDRFYGYT
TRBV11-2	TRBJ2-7	ASSRDGGAWAYEQY
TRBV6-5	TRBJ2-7	ASSMTGTYEQY
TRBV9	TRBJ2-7	ASSAGQLTYEQY
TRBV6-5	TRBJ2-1	ASSYSGQVYYNEQF
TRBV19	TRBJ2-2	ASSIEASGGAYTGELF
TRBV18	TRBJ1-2	ASSPPGDRRPYGYT
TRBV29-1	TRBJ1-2	SVEINYGYT
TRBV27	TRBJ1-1	ASSLQETNTEAF
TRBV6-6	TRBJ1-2	ASSYQQGYGYT
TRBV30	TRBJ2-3	AWSHSGGHRGTDTQY
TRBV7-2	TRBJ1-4	ASSTGGGEGLVEKLF
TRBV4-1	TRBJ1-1	ASSARRDTEAF
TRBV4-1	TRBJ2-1	ASSQEGRGLGF
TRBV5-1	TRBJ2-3	ASRAGDHTDTQY
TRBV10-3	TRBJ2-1	AISTGTGGNEQF
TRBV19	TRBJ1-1	ASSIRGMNTEAF
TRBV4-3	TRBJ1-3	ASSQVARTGNTIY
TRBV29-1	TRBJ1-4	SVDSTGLGEKLF
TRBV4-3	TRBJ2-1	ASSQGDNEQF
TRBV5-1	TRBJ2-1	ASSPSGQGYNEQF
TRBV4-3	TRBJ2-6	ASSSGSGANVLT
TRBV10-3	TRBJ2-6	AISEQGYSGANVLT